Below, one T cell receptor beta chain is given with its context. Its antigen target is currently unknown. No much larger clone is present one base from it, and per-base qualities are unavailable. CDR1 and CDR2 are read off the germline V gene (reference sequence) as LNHDA and SQIVND. The CDR3 goes from the cysteine to the valine over 15 residues. Kept here is only the CDR3 DNA, which spans 45 bases and is read in frame from base 1. V was cut back by 10 bases and J by 7 bases, leaving a gap of 26 bases between them. The source of the sample is a study of cytomegalovirus exposure and HLA in healthy donors (dated by TCRdb to the late 2010s). With regard to the full study: An earlier analysis of 550 to 700 of the donors reported approximately 270 Gb of sequence data and 100 million to 140 million unique TCR beta sequences from 150 million to 200 million T cells. A later analysis re-examined previously published TCR beta repertoires from about 700 donors and added high-resolution HLA genotyping to investigate patterns of TCR occurrence. A separate validation cohort of about 110 different subjects was used in addition to the roughly 720-subject first cohort. In an earlier analysis of several hundred of the donors, high-throughput TCR beta sequencing was used to judge whether each TCR beta V gene segment behaved as functional or pseudogenic. A later genetic analysis took genome-wide SNP genotypes for about three fifths of the roughly 670 donors and used that subset as a discovery cohort. About 280 gigabases of sequencing data and 75 million to 85 million unique TCR sequences made up an early release that covered over 550 HLA-typed donors. The T cell repertoires of 550 to 850 subjects were profiled by immunosequencing and related to cytomegalovirus serostatus. Typing coverage varied by locus: roughly 629-640 donors for A, B, C, DRB1 and DQB1; approximately 500 for DQA1; 606 for DPA1; around 490 for DPB1. To predict cytomegalovirus infection status, the study combined high-throughput TCR immunosequencing, statistical association of individual TCRs with disease status, and machine learning. The aim of the study was to test whether cataloging public T cell receptors could identify signatures of past pathogen exposure. Because of strong linkage in the cohort, five DR-DQ haplotypes were treated as single units for association and clustering. On average, over 200,000 unique TCR beta nucleotide sequences were sequenced per donor among more than 350 genotyped donors of the cohort, with roughly a sixth of those sequences being non-productive. The later analysis used no new phenotypic data to find candidate immune exposures, relying instead on TCR beta sequences and their occurrence across donors. Among the 398 genotyped donors, under 90% belonged to the genetic ancestry cluster associated with self-reported Caucasian donors. Donor age, sex, ethnicity and CMV serostatus were collected together with the repertoire data. All discovery cohort repertoires had been generated using a single sequencing platform. HLA typing covered class I and class II loci at four-digit resolution. Here is what the overall study found, with its caveats: V-gene and J-gene trimming of TCR beta chains was associated with a missense DCLRE1C variant in a later genetic analysis, and the association was replicated in an independent cohort. Presence/absence analyses assumed roughly uniform sequencing depth across donors, an assumption that may not hold. Correlated functional status among segregating V segments might reflect linkage disequilibrium, but an unknown experimental factor could not be ruled out. When HLA alleles, especially DR and DQ, strongly co-occurred, attributing TCR associations to individual alleles was difficult. Some IMGT-functional V segments, including TRBV6-2 and TRBV6-3, could not be told apart with the 87-base-pair reads, so those segments were excluded. A further reported finding was that TCR beta sequences accurately predicted the HLA-A and HLA-B alleles for most subjects in the first cohort. Across donors, most TCR sequences were observed very rarely, whereas some public TCRs were present in many individuals. In a later analysis, HLA-associated TCR beta chains were found to be more clonally expanded and to have lower generation probabilities than equally common non-associated chains. According to the authors, the approach could potentially be generalized to other disease states and immunological phenotypes. In a later analysis, most CMV-associated TCR beta chains were found to appear HLA-restricted, with HLA associations seemingly driven largely by CMV exposure. A group of highly shared sequence variants was considered likely to be a technical artifact of the sequencing pipeline. According to a later analysis, parvovirus B19, influenza, CMV and Epstein-Barr virus appeared linked to several top co-occurrence clusters. A total of about 150 TCR beta chains were listed by the study as associated with cytomegalovirus. Because some donors lacked HLA typing at each locus, the association tests relied only on the typed subset. Specific HLA alleles were associated with roughly 16,000 TCR beta sequences at a false discovery rate of 0.05 in a later analysis. Immune exposure information for the cohort was limited to CMV serostatus. The cohort was sequenced for TCR beta chains only, and without alpha or paired-chain data the features that could be detected were limited. According to a later analysis, TCR association rates differed among HLA loci, with DRB1 alleles showing the most associated TCRs and HLA-C alleles showing the fewest. In a later genetic analysis, fewer N-insertions in productive TCRs were reported among donors in an Asian-associated ancestry cluster than the roughly 640-donor mean. In an earlier analysis of approximately 590 of the donors, most TCR beta V segments appeared in productive rearrangements about 90% or about 30% of the time, broadly matching IMGT annotations. Because counts were too low, 15 or so rarely observed V segments, including chromosome 9 orphons, were excluded from the earlier analysis of 587 of the donors. In vitro tests confirmed that a few of the cytomegalovirus-associated TCR beta chains recognize cytomegalovirus antigens. In both the original and validation cohorts, the classifier was reported to diagnose cytomegalovirus status with high specificity and sensitivity.

The library was built by means of the immunoSEQ multiplex PCR assay. For the multiplex PCR, a mixture combining 60 forward primers for TCR Vbeta segments and 13 reverse primers for TCR Jbeta segments was used. A multiplex PCR assay on genomic DNA amplified the CDR3 region of rearranged TCR beta genes. On the Illumina HiSeq System, the amplified TCR beta libraries were sequenced as 87-base-pair reads. Under the source paper's analysis protocol: Across the roughly 700 repertoires, a later analysis counted 80 million or so unique TCR beta chains, some 11 million of which were shared by at least two donors. Raw reads were error-corrected and collapsed into unique sequences with a nearest-neighbor algorithm that merged closely related sequences to remove PCR and sequencing errors. Alignment of CDR3 sequences to IMGT reference sequences was used to assign V, D and J gene segments. Each retained sequence needed at least a six-nucleotide match to both a V gene segment and a J gene segment. Rearrangements were called productive when the CDR3 lacked stop codons and stayed in frame with V and J; all others were non-productive. Following IMGT convention, CDR3 was defined as the stretch from the second conserved V-encoded cysteine to the conserved J-encoded phenylalanine. In an earlier analysis of around 600 of the donors, sequences lacking an unambiguous match to a single V gene segment were excluded. An earlier analysis of 587 of the donors classified V segments as functional when productive rearrangements were above 56.7% and as segregating when the standard deviation between donors was above 5%. A statistical classification framework was built to diagnose cytomegalovirus status from the catalog of TCR beta chain sequences. A later analysis assigned V and J genes by comparing TCR nucleotide sequences with IMGT/GENE-DB human TR gene sequences. The TCRdist pipeline was used in a later analysis to assign CDR3 sequences and most-parsimonious VDJ recombination scenarios. In a later analysis, each TCR beta chain was defined by its CDR3 amino acid sequence together with its V-gene family, and reads lacking a unique V-gene family were excluded. To address suspected cross-contamination and a sequencing artifact, a later analysis removed approximately 600 highly shared, low-generation-probability nucleotide sequences. For each public chain, a later analysis derived a clonal expansion index from normalized ranks of inferred template counts within each repertoire. Generation probabilities in a later analysis came from a VDJ recombination model fitted to out-of-frame rearrangements, and those results were checked against IGoR. Hypergeometric tests were used in a later analysis to score TCR-TCR, TCR-HLA and TCR-CMV co-occurrence, with a repertoire-size bias correction applied to the TCR pairs. A later analysis estimated false discovery rates by permuting HLA or CMV assignments 20 times. In a later analysis, co-occurring TCRs were grouped using DBSCAN, and TCRdist sequence similarity was added for clustering within HLA-allele-positive subsets. For co-occurrence clustering, repertoires with fewer than 30,000 or more than 120,000 public chains were excluded, along with roughly 5 repertoires with anomalous nucleotide sharing. TCRdb took over this immuneACCESS table, retaining in-frame rearrangements with V and J assigned. Such tables are incomplete; in checked studies, under half of the missing clones stem from an unresolved V gene, and the remainder is unexplained. The DNA was the basis for D and trimming; V, J and clone size are from that table. The sample has 150,000 to 200,000 clones on record, about 80% of them singletons. In total, the top ten clones hold around 2% of the sample.

In total, 666 healthy bone marrow donors made up the cohort. At the time of sampling, every cohort member was nominally healthy, though immune exposures that went unrecorded were likely present. The donor was CMV seropositive and was included in the group of 250 to 350 seropositive cohort members. A peripheral blood sample was collected from each donor, and TCR beta sequencing was performed on peripheral blood mononuclear cells. Genomic DNA was extracted from the blood cell samples with the Qiagen DNeasy Blood Extraction Kit. The chain employs TRBV19 and TRBJ2-7; the D segment might be TRBD1 or TRBD2, since each matches 5 bases. This TCR was sampled from a woman aged 18-29 years in good health and CMV-seropositive. The sample consisted of PBMCs. The DNA is as follows: TGTGCCAACTGGGGAATACCGGGGACCTCGGGGGAGCAGTACGTC. It encodes CANWGIPGTSGEQYV.